This entry lists 17 T cell receptor beta chains sequenced from one sample in a study of CD8 T cells in Susac syndrome. Random hexamers were used to reverse transcribe an amount of about 0.5 to 1 ug RNA. TCRdb reprocessed the immunoSEQ multiplex PCR reads via MiXCR and lists one record per CDR3 protein. The sample contains roughly 76,000 distinct CDR3 sequences, 85% to 95% of which appear only once. The sample comprised CD8+ T cells from PBMCs. These TCRs come from a human donor with Susac syndrome.

This chain joins TRBV9 and TRBJ2-3; 11 bases are a match to TRBD2. Trimming cost V 4 bases and J 14 bases; bases outside gene matches: 6. The CDR3 is 12 amino acids. Germline CDR1 and CDR2: SGDLS and YYNGEE. The CDR3 sequence is CASSQTSGSLYF. The CDR3 DNA sequence: TGTGCCAGCAGCCAAACTAGCGGGAGTTTGTATTTT.

The chain joins TRBV7-9 to TRBJ1-4, with D possibly matching TRBD1 (5 bases). This CDR3 is 15 amino acids long. Germline-derived CDR1 and CDR2 are SEHNR and FQNEAQ (reference sequence). V dropped 2 bases and J dropped 5 bases, with 12 bases sitting between them. CDR3: CASSLSGRPNEKLFF. The DNA for the CDR3 is TGTGCCAGCAGCTTATCGGGACGGCCGAATGAAAAACTGTTTTTT.

The CDR3 DNA reads as TGTGCCAGCAGTATCCCCGACAGGGGGCTTGGTGAGCAGTTCTTC. The encoded protein is CASSIPDRGLGEQFF. This chain links TRBV2 with TRBJ2-1, with TRBD1 matching 10 bases. Germline CDR1 SNHLY, CDR2 FYNNEI. V was pared by 5 bases and J by 9 bases, with 10 bases of the junction left unmatched. The CDR3 runs 15 residues.

The rearrangement links TRBV5-1 to TRBJ2-1; 9 bases are a match to TRBD1. CDR1 is SGHRS, CDR2 YFSETQ, per germline. CDR3 length: 16 residues. With 4 bases clipped from V and 6 bases from J, the junction kept 11 bases outside the gene matches. CDR3 in DNA: TGCGCCAGCAGCCAGGAAACAGGGGGCGCTTCCAATGAGCAGTTCTTC. The encoded protein is CASSQETGGASNEQFF.

The chain is built from TRBV27 and TRBJ2-2; the D is unclear. This CDR3 spans 11 amino acids. Deletions cut 6 bases from V and 11 bases from J, with 10 bases between. From germline, CDR1 is MNHEY and CDR2 SMNVEV (reference sequence). In DNA form, the CDR3 reads TGTGCCAGCAGCCTCAAGGGAGAGCTGTTTTTT. It specifies CASSLKGELFF.

The chain uses TRBV6-5 and TRBJ1-4; D is perhaps TRBD1 (6 bases). CDR1 and CDR2 (germline): MNHEY, SVGAGI. The CDR3 extends over 13 amino acids. The ends were cut back, 2 bases at V and 14 bases at J, with 15 bases in the middle. This CDR3 is CASSYTRGRRLFF. The CDR3 DNA sequence: TGTGCCAGCAGTTACACGCGGGGGCGCAGGCTGTTTTTT.

The chain employs TRBV29-1 and TRBJ2-1; D gene unclear. This CDR3 region has 14 residues. Germline CDR1 reads SQVTM; CDR2 reads ANQGSEA. Trimming removed 4 bases at V and 0 bases at J, with 10 bases between. The CDR3 nucleotides are TGCAGCGTTGGCCAAGCCAACTCCTACAATGAGCAGTTCTTC. This codes for CSVGQANSYNEQFF.

V is TRBV6-1 and J is TRBJ2-7; D is undetermined. Germline CDR1 is MNHNS and CDR2 is SASEGT. Trimming took off 2 bases at V and 5 bases at J, with 13 bases between the two ends. The CDR3 is 14 amino acids. The CDR3: CASSEMWAGHEQYF. CDR3 DNA sequence: TGTGCCAGCAGTGAAATGTGGGCAGGCCACGAGCAGTACTTC.

The gene calls are TRBV7-9 and TRBJ2-2; D is unresolved. This CDR3 contains 14 residues. Trimming cost V 5 bases and J 7 bases, with 14 bases left between them. The germline gives CDR1 SEHNR, CDR2 FQNEAQ (reference sequence). CDR3 nucleotides: TGTGCCAGCAGCGACCCTTCGGAGATCGGGGAGCTGTTTTTT. Its translation is CASSDPSEIGELFF.

V is TRBV30 and J is TRBJ2-7; TRBD1 is a possible D gene (6 bases). Germline CDR1 and CDR2: GTSNPN and SVGIG (reference sequence). The V end was cut by 4 bases, the J end by 0 bases, with 13 bases between. This CDR3 spans 14 amino acids. The DNA of the CDR3 is TGTGCCTGGACTGACGGGGACATCTCCTACGAGCAGTACTTC. Its translation: CAWTDGDISYEQYF. Looking up the rest from reference TRBV30 and TRBJ2-7 gives the full variable domain: SQTIHQWPATLVQPVGSPLSLECTVEGTSNPNLYWYRQAAGRGLQLLFYSVGIGQISSEVPQNLSASRPQDRQFILSSKKLLLSDSGFYLCAWTDGDISYEQYFGPGTRLTVT.

The chain is built from TRBV7-9 and TRBJ2-5; 8 nucleotides align to TRBD2. Germline values: CDR1 SEHNR, CDR2 FQNEAQ (reference sequence). The CDR3 runs 16 residues. V gave up 1 base and J gave up 5 bases; unmatched junction bases: 9. As DNA, the CDR3 is TGTGCCAGCAGCTTAGGTTCGGGAGGGAGTGAGGAGACCCAGTACTTC. This codes for CASSLGSGGSEETQYF.

This chain uses TRBV12-3 or TRBV12-4 with TRBJ1-1; no definite D call. The V end lost 3 bases, the J end lost 0 bases, and 8 bases lay between the germline ends. The CDR3 length is 14 residues. The CDR3 nucleotides read TGTGCCAGCAGTTTTCGTCTAGTGAACACTGAAGCTTTCTTT. Protein product: CASSFRLVNTEAFF.

The V call is TRBV7-9, the J call TRBJ2-1; no definite D call. In germline, CDR1 is SEHNR, CDR2 FQNEAQ (reference sequence). The CDR3 runs to 12 residues. Between the trimmed V and J ends, which lost 6 bases and 0 bases, there was a span of 3 bases. The CDR3 here is CASRDSYNEQFF. The DNA of the CDR3 is TGTGCCAGCAGAGACTCCTACAATGAGCAGTTCTTC.

The chain is built from TRBV20-1 and TRBJ1-1; the D is unclear. The germline V and J ends were trimmed by 0 bases and 7 bases, with 12 bases remaining between them. Germline-derived CDR1 and CDR2 are DFQATT and SNEGSKA (reference sequence). CDR3 length equals 13 residues. The CDR3 bases are TGCAGTGCTAGAGATCGAGACCAAATTGAAGCTTTCTTT. Translation: CSARDRDQIEAFF.

CDR3 residues: CASRPWTKTGELFF. The CDR3 nucleotides read TGTGCCAGCCGGCCTTGGACAAAGACCGGGGAGCTGTTTTTT. The chain has TRBV6-1 and TRBJ2-2; weak D call: TRBD1 (5 bases). The CDR3 runs to 14 residues. Between the trimmed V and J ends, which lost 8 bases and 5 bases, there was a span of 15 bases. Looked up from germline, CDR1 is MNHNS and CDR2 is SASEGT.

This CDR3 is CASSPDSSNTEAFF. The DNA of the CDR3 is TGCGCCAGCAGCCCCGACAGCTCGAACACTGAAGCTTTCTTT. The chain combines TRBV5-1 with TRBJ1-1; possible D gene TRBD1, 5 bases. V lost 4 bases and J lost 1, with 11 bases in between. From germline, CDR1 is SGHRS and CDR2 YFSETQ. The CDR3 length is 14 residues.

The genes are TRBV7-2 and TRBJ2-6, with 7 bases identical to TRBD1. Germline V gene lookup returns CDR1 SGHTA and CDR2 FQGNSA. J gave up 3 bases and V 5 bases, and 1 base lay outside the gene matches. This CDR3 has 14 residues. In DNA, the CDR3 is TGTGCCAGCAGCACAGGGGTTGGGGCCAACGTCCTGACTTTC. Translation: CASSTGVGANVLTF.